This T cell receptor beta chain was observed in a study of T cell repertoires in cytomegalovirus infection. Study-level background: CMV epitopes, recently identified HLA-C-restricted and well-studied HLA-B-restricted, were used. The public TCR beta signatures pointed to both CMV infection and matching HLA type.

In TCRdb, the reads were re-called with MiXCR into one record per CDR3 protein. This table has 80,000 to 95,000 distinct CDR3 sequences, about 29% appearing once. The CDR3 runs to 13 residues. V was shortened by 6 bases and J by 2 bases, with 10 bases between the two germline ends. Germline V gives CDR1 MNHEY, CDR2 SVGAGI. In the case of this clonotype: Its antigen is undetermined.

The receptor was derived from a human donor in good health (CMV status not recorded). Some clones in this sample may be carry-over from other donors' samples. Sequenced material: CD8+ T cells from cultured PBMCs, taken from culture after CMV antigen stimulation. The gene calls are TRBV6-5 and TRBJ2-5; D is ambiguous. This CDR3 reads CASSPGTQETQYF. Written as DNA, the CDR3 is TGTGCCAGCAGCCCCGGTACACAAGAGACCCAGTACTTC.